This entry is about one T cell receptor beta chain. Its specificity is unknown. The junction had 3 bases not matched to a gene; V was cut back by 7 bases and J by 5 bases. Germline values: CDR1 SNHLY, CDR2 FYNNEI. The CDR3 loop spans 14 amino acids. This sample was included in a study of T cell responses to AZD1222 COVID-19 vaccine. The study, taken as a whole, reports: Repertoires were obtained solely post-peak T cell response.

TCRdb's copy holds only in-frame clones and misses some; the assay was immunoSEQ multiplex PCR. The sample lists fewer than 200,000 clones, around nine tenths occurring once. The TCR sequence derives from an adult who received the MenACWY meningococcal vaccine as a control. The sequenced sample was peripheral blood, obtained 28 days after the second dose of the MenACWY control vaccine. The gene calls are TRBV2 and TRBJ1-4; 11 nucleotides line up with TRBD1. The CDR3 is CASTRDRGNEKLFF. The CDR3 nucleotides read TGTGCCAGCACTCGGGACAGGGGGAATGAAAAACTGTTTTTT.